This T cell receptor (beta chain) comes out of a study of CD8 T cells in ankylosing spondylitis. Overall study results and limits: Ankylosing spondylitis blood appeared to carry a characteristic TCR beta motif of eight or nine highly homologous variants.

The sample holds a few counts of this clonotype. Its antigen remains unidentified. This CDR3 is 17 amino acids long. CDR1 and CDR2 (germline): DFQATT, SNEGSKA (reference sequence). Trimming at V came to 6 bases and at J to 5 bases, leaving 11 bases not matched to a gene. TCRdb recomputed calls from the 5' RACE reads with MiXCR, one row per CDR3 protein. Here the sample spans 390,000 or so distinct CDR3 sequences, under 25% being singletons. Source material: blood, either unsorted or a sorted T cell fraction (not recorded which). The clonotype was recovered from a male donor with ankylosing spondylitis. The V gene is TRBV20-1, the J gene TRBJ2-2, with 14 bases fitting TRBD2. CDR3 bases: TGCAGTGCCTATTCCGGGACTAGCGGGAGTTTAACCGGGGAGCTGTTTTTT. It codes for CSAYSGTSGSLTGELFF.